This TCR beta chain emerged from a study of T cells in Graves' hyperthyroidism and ophthalmopathy. Enrolled ophthalmopathy patients presented with a Clinical Activity Score of at least 3, a NOSPECS grade of at least 4, and disease duration under 3 months. Diagnostic assessment was based on clinical symptoms, serum thyroxine and TRAb, thyroid ultrasound and orbital computed tomography. With regard to this clonotype: Its antigen is unidentified.

The V gene's germline CDR1 is MNHNS and CDR2 SASEGT. V lost 5 bases to trimming and J lost 4 bases; unmatched junction nucleotides: 9. This CDR3 has 15 residues. From RNA transcripts, TCR beta CDR3 regions were amplified. Using the HTBI primer set, a first-round RT-PCR was run on the TCR CDR3. MiXCR, run by TCRdb on the multiplex PCR reads, gives a single entry per CDR3 protein. The sample gives about 610,000 distinct CDR3 sequences, roughly 15% of which show up once; 4% to 5.5% is in the top ten. Notes on the study in general: Most thyroid clonotypes expanded above 0.001 appeared in blood too.

The receptor's source is a woman aged 40 to 50 with Graves' ophthalmopathy. The sequenced sample was blood. V and J are TRBV6-1 and TRBJ1-2, with TRBD1 matching 8 bases. The CDR3 is CASSRGQGRIYGYTF. The CDR3 DNA sequence: TGTGCCAGCAGTCGCGGACAGGGTAGGATCTATGGCTACACCTTC.